This entry is about one T cell receptor (beta chain). Its antigen is not identified. PCR primers comprised 60 Vbeta and 13 Jbeta primers. Generated by immunoSEQ multiplex PCR, the TCRdb table keeps only in-frame clones and is missing some. The repertoire holds some 150,000 clones, with 75% to 85% as singletons. The sample is drawn from a study of cytomegalovirus exposure and HLA in healthy donors. Trimming cost V 3 bases and J 2 bases; bases outside gene matches: 5. The CDR3 covers 16 residues. From germline, CDR1 is SGHKS and CDR2 YYEKEE (reference sequence). Regarding the study as a whole: For most TCR beta V segments, an earlier analysis put the productive rate at about 87% or about 30% of the time.

The sample was PBMCs. This chain uses TRBV5-5 with TRBJ2-7; 13 bases line up with TRBD2. This clonotype originated in a man aged 25-40 years in good health and CMV-seronegative. The CDR3 region has the DNA TGTGCCAGCAGCTACATTACTAGCGGGAGGGCCTACGAGCAGTACTTC. As protein: CASSYITSGRAYEQYF.